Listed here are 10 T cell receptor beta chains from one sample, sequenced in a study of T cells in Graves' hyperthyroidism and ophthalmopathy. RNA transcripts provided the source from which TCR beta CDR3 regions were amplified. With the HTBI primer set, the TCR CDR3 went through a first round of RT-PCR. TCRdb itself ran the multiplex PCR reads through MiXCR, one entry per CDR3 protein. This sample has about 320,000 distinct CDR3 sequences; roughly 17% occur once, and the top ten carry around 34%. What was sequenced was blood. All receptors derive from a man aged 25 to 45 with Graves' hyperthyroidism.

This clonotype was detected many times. CDR3 in amino acids: CASTRAGRAREQYF. The CDR3 nucleotides read TGTGCCAGCACCCGGGCCGGCCGAGCGAGAGAGCAGTACTTC. J is TRBJ2-7 and V is TRBV12-3 or TRBV12-4; D uncertain. The V end was cut by 7 bases, the J end by 7 bases, with 20 bases between. CDR3 length: 14 amino acids.

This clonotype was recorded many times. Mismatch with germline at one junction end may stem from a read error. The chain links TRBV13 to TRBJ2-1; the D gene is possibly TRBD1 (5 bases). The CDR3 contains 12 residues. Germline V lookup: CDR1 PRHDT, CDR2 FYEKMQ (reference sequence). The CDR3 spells CASSLGVHEQFF. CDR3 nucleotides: TGTGCCAGCAGCCTAGGGGTGCATGAGCAGTTCTTC.

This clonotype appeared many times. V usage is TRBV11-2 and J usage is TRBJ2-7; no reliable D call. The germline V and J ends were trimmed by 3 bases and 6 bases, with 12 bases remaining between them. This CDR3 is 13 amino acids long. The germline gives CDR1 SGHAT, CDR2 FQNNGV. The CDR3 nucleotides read TGTGCCAGCAGCTTCTCAGGAGAGCGCGAGCAGTACTTC. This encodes CASSFSGEREQYF. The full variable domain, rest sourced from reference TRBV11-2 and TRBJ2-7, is EAGVAQSPRYKIIEKRQSVAFWCNPISGHATLYWYQQILGQGPKLLIQFQNNGVVDDSQLPKDRFSAERLKGVDSTLKIQPAKLEDSAVYLCASSFSGEREQYFGPGTRLTVT.

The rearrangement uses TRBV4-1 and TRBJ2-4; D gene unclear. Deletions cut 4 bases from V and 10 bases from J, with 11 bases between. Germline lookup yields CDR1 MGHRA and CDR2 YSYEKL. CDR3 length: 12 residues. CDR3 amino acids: CASSPHGAIQYF. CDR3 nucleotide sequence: TGCGCCAGCAGCCCGCACGGAGCTATTCAGTACTTC.

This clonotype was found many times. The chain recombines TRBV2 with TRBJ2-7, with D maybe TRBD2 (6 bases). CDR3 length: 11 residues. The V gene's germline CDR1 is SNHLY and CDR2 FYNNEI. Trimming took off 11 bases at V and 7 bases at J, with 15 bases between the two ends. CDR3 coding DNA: TGTGCCCGCGAGGAAGGGAGGGAGCAGTACTTC. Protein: CAREEGREQYF.

DNA for the CDR3: TGTGCCTGGACGGGGGGCAGGGAGCTGTTTTTT. It is translated as CAWTGGRELFF. The gene calls are TRBV30 and TRBJ2-2, with D possibly matching TRBD2 (7 bases). The V gene's germline CDR1 is GTSNPN and CDR2 SVGIG (reference sequence). The CDR3 is made up of 11 amino acids. Trimming left V 4 bases short and J 9 bases short, with 9 bases between.

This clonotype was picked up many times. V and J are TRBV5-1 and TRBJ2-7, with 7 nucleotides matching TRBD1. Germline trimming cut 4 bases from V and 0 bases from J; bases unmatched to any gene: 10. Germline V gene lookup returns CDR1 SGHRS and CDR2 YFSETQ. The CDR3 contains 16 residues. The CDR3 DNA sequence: TGCGCCAGCAGCCCCCAAACAGGGGACACCTCCTACGAGCAGTACTTC. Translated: CASSPQTGDTSYEQYF.

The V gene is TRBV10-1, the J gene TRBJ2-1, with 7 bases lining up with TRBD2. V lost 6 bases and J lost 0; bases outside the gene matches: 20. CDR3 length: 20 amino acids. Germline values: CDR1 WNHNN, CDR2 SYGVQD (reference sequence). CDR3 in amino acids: CASSPGSRRESRSSYNEQFF. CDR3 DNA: TGCGCCAGCAGCCCGGGGAGCCGGCGGGAGAGCCGGAGCTCCTACAATGAGCAGTTCTTC.

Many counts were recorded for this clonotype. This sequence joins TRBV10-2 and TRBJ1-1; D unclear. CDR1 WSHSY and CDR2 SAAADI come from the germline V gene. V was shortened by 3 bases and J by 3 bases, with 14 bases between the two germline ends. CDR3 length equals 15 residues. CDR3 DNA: TGCGCCAGCAGTGATATCGGACCCCGGGACACTGAAGCTTTCTTT. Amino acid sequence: CASSDIGPRDTEAFF.

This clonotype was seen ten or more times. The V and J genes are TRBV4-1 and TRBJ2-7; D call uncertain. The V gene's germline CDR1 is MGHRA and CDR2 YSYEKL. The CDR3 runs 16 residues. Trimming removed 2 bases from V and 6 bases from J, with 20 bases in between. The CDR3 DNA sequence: TGCGCCAGCAGCCAAAGTTATGTGGGCCAAGGGTCCGAGCAGTACTTC. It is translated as CASSQSYVGQGSEQYF.